Listed here are 6 T cell receptor beta chains from one sample, sequenced in a study of blood T cell repertoires in COVID-19. The repertoire was sequenced with immunoSEQ multiplex PCR; TCRdb's copy has only in-frame clones and lacks some. The repertoire consists of 150,000 or so clones, with 83% occurring once and the leading ten covering 9.5% to 13%. Source material: peripheral blood. The receptors stem from a woman aged 55-75 years with COVID-19, enrolled during active disease.

The gene calls are TRBV7-3 and TRBJ1-6; D gene uncertain. This CDR3 is built from 14 residues. V lost 2 bases and J lost 6, with 8 bases in between. The germline V gene has CDR1 SGHTA and CDR2 FQGTGA. CDR3 sequence: CASSLRSVNSPLHF. CDR3 sequence (DNA): TGTGCCAGCAGCTTACGGTCCGTTAATTCACCCCTCCACTTT.

The rearrangement links TRBV6-5 to TRBJ2-2; 11 bases map to TRBD1. The CDR3 length is 14 residues. CDR1 and CDR2 (germline): MNHEY, SVGAGI. Unmatched junction bases numbered 2, after V lost 5 bases and J lost 6 bases. DNA of the CDR3: TGTGCCAGCAGTCGGGACAGGGGGGCCGGGGAGCTGTTTTTT. Its protein product is CASSRDRGAGELFF.

J is TRBJ1-6 and V is TRBV5-1; D unclear. The ends were cut back, 4 bases at V and 5 bases at J, with 10 bases in the middle. Looked up from germline, CDR1 is SGHRS and CDR2 is YFSETQ. This CDR3 is built from 14 residues. CDR3 DNA: TGCGCCAGCAGCGATCCTACCCATAATTCACCCCTCCACTTT. The encoded protein is CASSDPTHNSPLHF.

The chain carries TRBV27 and TRBJ1-6, with TRBD1 matching over 9 bases. The CDR3 length is 16 residues. The trim removed 6 bases at V and 8 bases at J, leaving 11 bases unmatched. Germline loops: CDR1 MNHEY, CDR2 SMNVEV (reference sequence). In DNA, the CDR3 is TGTGCCAGCAGCATTCGGGGACAGGGTGGAGATTCACCCCTCCACTTT. It is translated as CASSIRGQGGDSPLHF.

The chain recombines TRBV5-1 with TRBJ2-1; D may be TRBD2 (5 bases). V was pared by 4 bases and J by 9 bases, with 8 bases between. The CDR3 runs 11 residues. Looked up from germline, CDR1 is SGHRS and CDR2 is YFSETQ. CDR3 sequence (DNA): TGCGCCAGCAGCATCACTAGTGAGCAGTTCTTC. Amino acids: CASSITSEQFF.

The chain recombines TRBV19 with TRBJ1-1; D is uncertain. V was cut by 0 bases and J by 10 bases, with 9 bases left in between. The CDR3 loop spans 12 amino acids. CDR1 is LNHDA, CDR2 SQIVND, per germline (reference sequence). The CDR3 reads CASSIDRGAAFF. The CDR3 nucleotides read TGTGCCAGTAGTATAGACCGGGGAGCAGCTTTCTTT.